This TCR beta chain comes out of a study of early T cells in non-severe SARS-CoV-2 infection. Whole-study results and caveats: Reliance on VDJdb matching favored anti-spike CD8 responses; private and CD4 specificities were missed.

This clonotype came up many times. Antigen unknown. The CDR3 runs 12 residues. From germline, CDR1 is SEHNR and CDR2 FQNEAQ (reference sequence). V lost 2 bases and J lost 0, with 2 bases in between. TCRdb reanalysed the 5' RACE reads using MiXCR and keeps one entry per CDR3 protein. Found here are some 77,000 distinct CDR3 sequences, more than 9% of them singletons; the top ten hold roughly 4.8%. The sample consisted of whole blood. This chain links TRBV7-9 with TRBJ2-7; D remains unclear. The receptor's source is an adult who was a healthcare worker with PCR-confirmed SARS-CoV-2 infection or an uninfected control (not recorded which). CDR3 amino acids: CASSLTSYEQYF. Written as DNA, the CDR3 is TGTGCCAGCAGCTTAACCTCCTACGAGCAGTACTTC.